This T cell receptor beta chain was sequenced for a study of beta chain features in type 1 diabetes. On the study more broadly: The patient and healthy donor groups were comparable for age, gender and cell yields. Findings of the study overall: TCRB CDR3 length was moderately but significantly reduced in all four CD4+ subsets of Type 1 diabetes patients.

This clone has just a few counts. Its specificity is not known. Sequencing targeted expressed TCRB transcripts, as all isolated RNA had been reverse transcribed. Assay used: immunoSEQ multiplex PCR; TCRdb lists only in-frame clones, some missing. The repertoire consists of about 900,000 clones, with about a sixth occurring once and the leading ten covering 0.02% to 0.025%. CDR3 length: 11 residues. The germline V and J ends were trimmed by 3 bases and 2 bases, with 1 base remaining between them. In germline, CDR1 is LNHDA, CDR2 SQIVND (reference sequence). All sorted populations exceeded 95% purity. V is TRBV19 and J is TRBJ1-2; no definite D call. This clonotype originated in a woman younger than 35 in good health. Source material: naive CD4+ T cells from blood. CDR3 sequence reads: CASSMNYGYTF. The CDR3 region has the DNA TGTGCCAGTAGTATGAACTATGGCTACACCTTC.